This passage covers 20 T cell receptor beta chains from one sample sequenced in a study of a mutant IDH1 vaccine in newly diagnosed glioma. Time point defined: baseline, week 1 (first vaccination visit). Specified treatment: pre-vaccination baseline after standard-of-care therapy. Clones were read by immunoSEQ multiplex PCR, and TCRdb kept only the in-frame ones, dropping some. The sample yields about 100,000 clones, around four fifths seen once. The sample consisted of PBMCs, taken from a glioma patient treated with radiotherapy, temozolomide or both. The source of these receptors is a man in his forties with glioma.

The chain is built from TRBV4-3 and TRBJ1-1; 7 positions match TRBD1. The J segment lost 1 base and the V segment lost 4 bases, leaving 12 bases of the junction unmatched. Germline values: CDR1 LGHNA, CDR2 YSLEER. This CDR3 has 17 amino acids. CDR3 bases: TGCGCCAGCAGCCTTCGAAACAGGGGATCTAGGAACACTGAAGCTTTCTTT. It is translated as CASSLRNRGSRNTEAFF.

This clone was recorded many times. The rearrangement uses TRBV7-6 and TRBJ1-4; D remains unclear. V was clipped by 4 bases and J by 8 bases, with 8 bases between them. From germline, CDR1 is SGHVS and CDR2 FNYEAQ. This CDR3 is 12 amino acids long. The CDR3 DNA is TGTGCCAGCAGCTCGACCGGGGAAAAACTGTTTTTT. It encodes CASSSTGEKLFF. Full variable domain (rest looked up from reference TRBV7-6 and TRBJ1-4): GAGVSQSPRYKVTKRGQDVALRCDPISGHVSLYWYRQALGQGPEFLTYFNYEAQQDKSGLPNDRFSAERPEGSISTLTIQRTEQRDSAMYRCASSSTGEKLFFGSGTQLSVL.

This chain uses TRBV4-3 with TRBJ2-3; TRBD1 aligns across 8 bases. This CDR3 contains 15 residues. The germline V gene has CDR1 LGHNA and CDR2 YSLEER. J was trimmed by 5 bases and V by 0 bases; bases with no gene match: 4. CDR3 residues: CASSQEMTGEDTQYF. In DNA form, the CDR3 reads TGCGCCAGCAGCCAAGAAATGACAGGGGAAGATACGCAGTATTTT.

This clone was seen just once. The chain links TRBV27 to TRBJ2-1, with D perhaps matching TRBD2 (6 bases). Germline V CDR1 and CDR2: MNHEY, SMNVEV (reference sequence). The CDR3 contains 15 residues. Trimming left V 4 bases short and J 7 bases short, with 17 bases between. CDR3 region: CASSSRLDGWNEQFF. CDR3 DNA: TGTGCCAGCAGTTCGCGACTAGACGGGTGGAATGAGCAGTTCTTC.

The chain carries TRBV6-5 and TRBJ1-5; D is ambiguous. There are 13 residues in the CDR3. In germline, CDR1 is MNHEY, CDR2 SVGAGI. V was trimmed by 0 bases and J by 9 bases, leaving 9 bases between them. CDR3 sequence: CASSYSTKLPQHF. Written as DNA, the CDR3 is TGTGCCAGCAGTTACTCGACCAAGCTGCCCCAGCATTTT.

The rearrangement joins TRBV5-4 to TRBJ1-6; D gene ambiguous. CDR1 is SGHNT, CDR2 YYREEE, per germline (reference sequence). Between the trimmed V and J ends, which lost 4 bases and 6 bases, there was a span of 14 bases. This CDR3 has 15 residues. CDR3 region: CASSGGDSLNSPLHF. CDR3 DNA sequence: TGTGCCAGCAGCGGCGGAGATTCTCTTAATTCACCCCTCCACTTT. Together with reference TRBV5-4 and TRBJ1-6, the CDR3 gives the full variable domain: ETGVTQSPTHLIKTRGQQVTLRCSSQSGHNTVSWYQQALGQGPQFIFQYYREEENGRGNFPPRFSGLQFPNYSSELNVNALELDDSALYLCASSGGDSLNSPLHFGNGTRLTVT.

CDR3 in DNA: TGTGCCAGCAGGGTTAAAGCGGGAGGGCCTAATGAGCAGTTCTTC. It specifies CASRVKAGGPNEQFF. The chain employs TRBV27 and TRBJ2-1; TRBD2 matches at 10 bases. Germline values: CDR1 MNHEY, CDR2 SMNVEV (reference sequence). After removal of 6 bases from V and 7 bases from J, the junction contained 9 bases not matched to a gene. This CDR3 contains 15 residues.

The V gene is TRBV5-6, the J gene TRBJ1-2; no definite D call. V was cut by 2 bases and J by 4 bases, with 12 bases left in between. Germline CDR1 reads SGHDT; CDR2 reads YYEEEE. The CDR3 runs to 14 residues. CDR3 nucleotides: TGTGCCAGCAGCTTAACAGCTTCTAGCTATGGCTACACCTTC. It translates to CASSLTASSYGYTF. The variable domain in full, completed from reference TRBV5-6 and TRBJ1-2, reads DAGVTQSPTHLIKTRGQQVTLRCSPKSGHDTVSWYQQALGQGPQFIFQYYEEEERQRGNFPDRFSGHQFPNYSSELNVNALLLGDSALYLCASSLTASSYGYTFGSGTRLTVV.

V is TRBV9 and J is TRBJ2-1, with D unresolved. Looked up from germline, CDR1 is SGDLS and CDR2 is YYNGEE. Trimming removed 1 base at V and 0 bases at J, with 8 bases between. The CDR3 runs to 15 residues. Here the CDR3 reads CASSVSAASYNEQFF. The CDR3 region has the DNA TGTGCCAGCAGCGTATCTGCGGCCTCCTACAATGAGCAGTTCTTC.

The CDR3 DNA follows: TGCGCCAGCAGCCAAGAAACCGGGACGGGTGGAAACACCATATATTTT. It encodes CASSQETGTGGNTIYF. The chain combines TRBV4-1 with TRBJ1-3; D may be TRBD1 (5 bases). V was clipped by 0 bases and J by 3 bases, with 12 bases between them. Per the germline V gene, CDR1 is MGHRA and CDR2 is YSYEKL. The CDR3 contains 16 residues.

The table lists this clone with a few counts. The chain carries TRBV5-1 and TRBJ1-1; D unresolved. CDR1 SGHRS and CDR2 YFSETQ come from the germline V gene. The CDR3 is made up of 11 amino acids. V dropped 1 base and J dropped 9 bases, with 7 bases sitting between them. As DNA, the CDR3 is TGCGCCAGCAGCTTGTGGGGTCAAGCTTTCTTT. Protein product: CASSLWGQAFF.

The chain is built from TRBV19 and TRBJ2-1; the match to TRBD2 covers 11 bases. V lost 5 bases and J lost 6; bases outside the gene matches: 6. The CDR3 has 15 residues. Germline V gene data show CDR1 as LNHDA and CDR2 as SQIVND (reference sequence). In DNA form, the CDR3 reads TGTGCCAGTAGTGAGGGGGGACTAGCGGCCAATGAGCAGTTCTTC. It translates to CASSEGGLAANEQFF.

V usage is TRBV4-1 and J usage is TRBJ1-4; the D is unclear. Trimming removed 4 bases at V and 8 bases at J, with 11 bases between. Germline CDR1 reads MGHRA; CDR2 reads YSYEKL. The CDR3 runs to 13 residues. As DNA, the CDR3 is TGCGCCAGCAGCCCGGGGTTATACGAAAAACTGTTTTTT. Its translation is CASSPGLYEKLFF.

The V call is TRBV19, the J call TRBJ1-2, with D unclear. V lost 5 bases and J 8 bases, leaving 15 bases between the germline ends. The germline gives CDR1 LNHDA, CDR2 SQIVND (reference sequence). This CDR3 spans 13 amino acids. The CDR3, as DNA: TGTGCCAGTAGTCCCGATGGGGTCGGCGGCTACACCTTC. It specifies CASSPDGVGGYTF.

The genes are TRBV7-9 and TRBJ1-2; D is unresolved. CDR1 is SEHNR and CDR2 is FQNEAQ in the germline V gene (reference sequence). V was trimmed by 5 bases and J by 3 bases, leaving 16 bases between them. The CDR3 loop spans 15 amino acids. CDR3 in DNA: TGTGCCAGCAGCCCAGGCAGCAGGACGGACTATGGCTACACCTTC. Encoded protein: CASSPGSRTDYGYTF.

The chain joins TRBV5-4 to TRBJ1-6; 7 bases line up with TRBD1. With 4 bases clipped from V and 8 bases from J, the junction kept 3 bases outside the gene matches. Germline V lookup: CDR1 SGHNT, CDR2 YYREEE (reference sequence). This CDR3 comprises 13 residues. CDR3 sequence: CASSRDRDSPLHF. Here the CDR3 DNA reads TGTGCCAGCAGCCGGGACAGAGATTCACCCCTCCACTTT.

The chain is built from TRBV13 and TRBJ2-3, with TRBD2 matching 14 bases. The CDR3 has 16 residues. Losses at the gene ends were 5 bases for V and 2 bases for J; bases not matched to a gene: 3. Looked up from germline, CDR1 is PRHDT and CDR2 is FYEKMQ (reference sequence). In DNA form, the CDR3 reads TGTGCCAGCAGCCCGGGACTAGCGGGGGCCACAGATACGCAGTATTTT. Translating gives CASSPGLAGATDTQYF.

The CDR3 loop reads CASSQVSGGAQEQFF. CDR3 nucleotide sequence: TGTGCCAGCAGCCAAGTTAGCGGGGGGGCCCAGGAGCAGTTCTTC. This chain uses TRBV14 with TRBJ2-1; 11 bases agree with TRBD2. This CDR3 spans 15 amino acids. The germline V gene has CDR1 SGHDN and CDR2 FVKESK. V trimming: 1 base; J trimming: 10 bases; junction bases outside the gene matches: 6. Looking up the rest from reference TRBV14 and TRBJ2-1 gives the full variable domain: EAGVTQFPSHSVIEKGQTVTLRCDPISGHDNLYWYRRVMGKEIKFLLHFVKESKQDESGMPNNRFLAERTGGTYSTLKVQPAELEDSGVYFCASSQVSGGAQEQFFGPGTRLTVL.

The genes are TRBV10-3 and TRBJ1-2; 11 bases agree with TRBD1. V was clipped by 10 bases and J by 4 bases; unmatched bases: 5. Germline V lookup: CDR1 ENHRY, CDR2 SYGVKD. The CDR3 is made up of 13 amino acids. This CDR3 reads CATGTGGLYGYTF. The CDR3 DNA reads as TGTGCCACTGGGACAGGGGGGCTCTATGGCTACACCTTC.

This chain links TRBV4-1 with TRBJ1-5; 9 positions match TRBD1. The CDR3 consists of 15 residues. The V gene end was trimmed by 3 bases and the J gene end by 5 bases; junction bases not matched to a gene: 5. Germline V gene data show CDR1 as MGHRA and CDR2 as YSYEKL. The CDR3 sequence: CASSHQQGAHQPQHF. In DNA, the CDR3 is TGCGCCAGCAGCCACCAACAGGGGGCTCATCAGCCCCAGCATTTT.